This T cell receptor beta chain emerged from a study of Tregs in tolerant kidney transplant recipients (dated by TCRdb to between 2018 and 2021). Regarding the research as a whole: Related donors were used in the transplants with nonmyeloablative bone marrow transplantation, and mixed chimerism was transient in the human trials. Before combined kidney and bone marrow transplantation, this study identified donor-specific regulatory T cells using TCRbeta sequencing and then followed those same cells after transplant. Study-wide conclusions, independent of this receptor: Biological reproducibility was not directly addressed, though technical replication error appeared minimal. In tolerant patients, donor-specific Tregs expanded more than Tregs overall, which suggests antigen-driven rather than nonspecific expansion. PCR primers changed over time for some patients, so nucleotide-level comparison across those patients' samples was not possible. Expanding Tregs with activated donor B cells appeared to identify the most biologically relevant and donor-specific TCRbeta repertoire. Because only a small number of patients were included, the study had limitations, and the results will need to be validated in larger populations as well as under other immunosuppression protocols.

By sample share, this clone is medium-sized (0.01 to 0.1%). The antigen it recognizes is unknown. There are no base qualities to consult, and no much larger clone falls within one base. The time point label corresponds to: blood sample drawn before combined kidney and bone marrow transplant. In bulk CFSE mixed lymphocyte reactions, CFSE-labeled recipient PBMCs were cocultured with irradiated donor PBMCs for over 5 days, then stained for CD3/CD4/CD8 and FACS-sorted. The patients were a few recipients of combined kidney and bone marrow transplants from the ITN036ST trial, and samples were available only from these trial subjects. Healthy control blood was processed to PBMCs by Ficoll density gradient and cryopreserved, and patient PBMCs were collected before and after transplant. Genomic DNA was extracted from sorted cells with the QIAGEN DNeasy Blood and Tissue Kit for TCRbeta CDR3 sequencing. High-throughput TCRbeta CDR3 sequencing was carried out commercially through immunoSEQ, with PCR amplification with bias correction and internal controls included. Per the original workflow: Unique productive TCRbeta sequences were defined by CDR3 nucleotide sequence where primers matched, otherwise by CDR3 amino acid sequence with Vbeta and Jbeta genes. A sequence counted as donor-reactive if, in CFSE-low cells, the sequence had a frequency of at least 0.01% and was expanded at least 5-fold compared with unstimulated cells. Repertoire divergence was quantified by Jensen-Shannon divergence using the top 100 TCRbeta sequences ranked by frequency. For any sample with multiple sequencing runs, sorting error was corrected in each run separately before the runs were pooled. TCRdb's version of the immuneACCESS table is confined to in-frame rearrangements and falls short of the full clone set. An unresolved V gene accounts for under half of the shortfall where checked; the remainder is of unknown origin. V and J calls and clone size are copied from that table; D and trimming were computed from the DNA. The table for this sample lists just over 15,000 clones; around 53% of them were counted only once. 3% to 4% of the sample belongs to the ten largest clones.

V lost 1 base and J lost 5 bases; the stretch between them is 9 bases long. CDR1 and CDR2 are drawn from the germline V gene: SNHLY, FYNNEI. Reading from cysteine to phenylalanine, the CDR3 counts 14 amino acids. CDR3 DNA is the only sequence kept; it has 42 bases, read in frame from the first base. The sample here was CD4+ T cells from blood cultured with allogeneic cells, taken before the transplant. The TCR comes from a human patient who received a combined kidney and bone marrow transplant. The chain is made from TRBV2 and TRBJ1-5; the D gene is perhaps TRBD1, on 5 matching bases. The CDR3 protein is CASSEGQRDQPQHF. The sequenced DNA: TGTGCCAGCAGTGAAGGACAGAGAGATCAGCCCCAGCATTTT.